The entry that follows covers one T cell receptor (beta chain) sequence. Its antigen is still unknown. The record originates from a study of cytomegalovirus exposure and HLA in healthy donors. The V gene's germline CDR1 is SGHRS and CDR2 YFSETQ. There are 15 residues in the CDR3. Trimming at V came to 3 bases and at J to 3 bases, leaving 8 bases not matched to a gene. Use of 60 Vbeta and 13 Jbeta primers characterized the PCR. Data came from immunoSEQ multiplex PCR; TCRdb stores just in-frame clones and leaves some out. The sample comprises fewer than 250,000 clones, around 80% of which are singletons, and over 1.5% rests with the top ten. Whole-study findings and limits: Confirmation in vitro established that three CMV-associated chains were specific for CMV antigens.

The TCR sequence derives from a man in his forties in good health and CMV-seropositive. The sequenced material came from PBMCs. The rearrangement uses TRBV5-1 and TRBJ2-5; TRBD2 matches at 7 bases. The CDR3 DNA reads TGCGCCAGCAGCTCGGGGGGTACTAGCGAAGAGACCCAGTACTTC. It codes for CASSSGGTSEETQYF.